This T cell receptor beta chain comes out of a study of sequential checkpoint blockade in melanoma. Study-wide background: Matched biopsies came pretreatment and at week 13 for approximately 22 patients. Study results and limitations: Mutational load did not correlate with tumor T-cell fraction or clonality. For nivolumab-first patients, baseline tumor clonality was associated with response.

The table came from immunoSEQ multiplex PCR; TCRdb's copy has only in-frame clones and leaves some out. This table has some 22,000 clones, about 27% appearing once. The CDR3 is 14 amino acids. V was cut by 4 bases and J by 1 base, with 11 bases left in between. Germline lookup yields CDR1 SGHRS and CDR2 YFSETQ. About this clone: Antigen: not known.

Treatment here: randomized to nivolumab then ipilimumab (arm A) or the reverse (arm B). The genes are TRBV5-1 and TRBJ1-1, with D uncertain. The input for sequencing was tumor tissue (inferred from file names), taken from a patient given nivolumab and ipilimumab in sequence. The TCR comes from a human donor with melanoma. Here the CDR3 reads CASSPNLENTEAFF. CDR3 in DNA: TGCGCCAGCAGCCCCAACTTAGAGAACACTGAAGCTTTCTTT.